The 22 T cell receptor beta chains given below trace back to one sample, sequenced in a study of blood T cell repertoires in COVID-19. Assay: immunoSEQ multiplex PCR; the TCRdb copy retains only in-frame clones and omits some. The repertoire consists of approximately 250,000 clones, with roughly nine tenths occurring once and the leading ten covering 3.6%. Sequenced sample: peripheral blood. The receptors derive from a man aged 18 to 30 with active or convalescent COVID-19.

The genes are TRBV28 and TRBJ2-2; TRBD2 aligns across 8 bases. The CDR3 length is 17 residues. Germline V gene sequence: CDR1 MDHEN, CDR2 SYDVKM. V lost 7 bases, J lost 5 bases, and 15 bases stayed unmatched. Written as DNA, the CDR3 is TGTGCCAGCACGGGGCCGACGGGAGGGCGGCGAACCGGGGAGCTGTTTTTT. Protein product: CASTGPTGGRRTGELFF.

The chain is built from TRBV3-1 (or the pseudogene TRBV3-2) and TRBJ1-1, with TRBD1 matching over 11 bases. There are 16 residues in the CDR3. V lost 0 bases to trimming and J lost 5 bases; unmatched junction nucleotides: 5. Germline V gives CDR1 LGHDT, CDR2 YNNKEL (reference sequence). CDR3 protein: CASSQDPGQGGTEAFF. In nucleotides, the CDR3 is TGTGCCAGCAGCCAAGACCCGGGACAGGGGGGGACTGAAGCTTTCTTT.

The CDR3 DNA sequence: TGTGCCAGCAGCTTCTACAACGCCGGGACAGGGGAACTGTTTTTT. This sequence encodes CASSFYNAGTGELFF. The chain carries TRBV13 and TRBJ1-4; 10 bases match TRBD1. With 3 bases clipped from V and 12 bases from J, the junction kept 10 bases outside the gene matches. CDR3 length: 15 residues. CDR1 is PRHDT and CDR2 is FYEKMQ in the germline V gene (reference sequence).

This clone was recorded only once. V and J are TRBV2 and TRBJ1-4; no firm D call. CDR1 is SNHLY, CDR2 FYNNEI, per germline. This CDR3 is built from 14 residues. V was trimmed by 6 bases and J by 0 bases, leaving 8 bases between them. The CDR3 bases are TGTGCCAGCAGCCTAATTGCAACTAATGAAAAACTGTTTTTT. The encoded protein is CASSLIATNEKLFF. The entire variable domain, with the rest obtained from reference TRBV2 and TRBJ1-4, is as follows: EPEVTQTPSHQVTQMGQEVILRCVPISNHLYFYWYRQILGQKVEFLVSFYNNEISEKSEIFDDQFSVERPDGSNFTLKIRSTKLEDSAMYFCASSLIATNEKLFFGSGTQLSVL.

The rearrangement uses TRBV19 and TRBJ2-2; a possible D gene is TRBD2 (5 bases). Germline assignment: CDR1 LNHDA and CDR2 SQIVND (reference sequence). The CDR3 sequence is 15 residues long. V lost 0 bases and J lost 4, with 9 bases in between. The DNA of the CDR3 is TGTGCCAGTAGTATAGATCGCGCGGGCACCGGGGAGCTGTTTTTT. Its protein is CASSIDRAGTGELFF.

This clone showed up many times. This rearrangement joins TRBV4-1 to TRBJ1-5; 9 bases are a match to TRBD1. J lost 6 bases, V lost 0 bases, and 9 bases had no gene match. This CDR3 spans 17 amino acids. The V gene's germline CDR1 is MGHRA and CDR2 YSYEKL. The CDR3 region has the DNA TGCGCCAGCAGCCAAGACTCAAGACAGGGGGTTGCTCAGCCCCAGCATTTT. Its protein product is CASSQDSRQGVAQPQHF.

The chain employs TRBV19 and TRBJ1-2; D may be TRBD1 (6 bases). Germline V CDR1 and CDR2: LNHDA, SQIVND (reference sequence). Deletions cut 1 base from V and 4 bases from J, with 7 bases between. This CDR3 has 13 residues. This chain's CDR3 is CASSIGTAYGYTF. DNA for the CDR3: TGTGCCAGTAGTATAGGGACAGCCTATGGCTACACCTTC. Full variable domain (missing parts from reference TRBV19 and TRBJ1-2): DGGITQSPKYLFRKEGQNVTLSCEQNLNHDAMYWYRQDPGQGLRLIYYSQIVNDFQKGDIAEGYSVSREKKESFPLTVTSAQKNPTAFYLCASSIGTAYGYTFGSGTRLTVV.

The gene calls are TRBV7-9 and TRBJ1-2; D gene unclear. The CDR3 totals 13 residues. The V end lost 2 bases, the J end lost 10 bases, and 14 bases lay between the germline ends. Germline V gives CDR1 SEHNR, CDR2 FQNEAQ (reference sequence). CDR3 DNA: TGTGCCAGCAGCTTACTATCTTGGGCTGACTACACCTTC. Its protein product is CASSLLSWADYTF.

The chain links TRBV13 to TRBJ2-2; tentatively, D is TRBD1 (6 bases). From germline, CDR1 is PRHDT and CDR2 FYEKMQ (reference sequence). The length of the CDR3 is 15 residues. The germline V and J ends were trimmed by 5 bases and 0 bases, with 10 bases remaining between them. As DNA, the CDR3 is TGTGCCAGCAGCCAGGGGTTCGCGAACACCGGGGAGCTGTTTTTT. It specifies CASSQGFANTGELFF.

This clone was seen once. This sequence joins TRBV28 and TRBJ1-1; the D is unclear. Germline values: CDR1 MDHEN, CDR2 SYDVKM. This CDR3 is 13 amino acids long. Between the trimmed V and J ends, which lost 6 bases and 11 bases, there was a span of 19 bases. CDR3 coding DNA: TGTGCCAGCAGCTATACCCCCGCGGAGCGGGCTTTCTTT. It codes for CASSYTPAERAFF. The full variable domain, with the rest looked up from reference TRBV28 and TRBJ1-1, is DVKVTQSSRYLVKRTGEKVFLECVQDMDHENMFWYRQDPGLGLRLIYFSYDVKMKEKGDIPEGYSVSREKKERFSLILESASTNQTSMYLCASSYTPAERAFFGQGTRLTVV.

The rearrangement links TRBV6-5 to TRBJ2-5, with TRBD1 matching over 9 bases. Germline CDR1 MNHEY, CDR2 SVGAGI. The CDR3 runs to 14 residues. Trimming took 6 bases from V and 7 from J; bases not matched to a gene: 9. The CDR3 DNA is TGTGCCAGCAGGGCCGACAGGGGGTGGGTGACCCAGTACTTC. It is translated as CASRADRGWVTQYF.

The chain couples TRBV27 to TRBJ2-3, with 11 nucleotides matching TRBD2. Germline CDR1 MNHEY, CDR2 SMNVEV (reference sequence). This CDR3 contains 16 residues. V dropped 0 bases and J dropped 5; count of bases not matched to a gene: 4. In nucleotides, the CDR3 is TGTGCCAGCAGTTTATCGACTAGCGGGGTGCAAGATACGCAGTATTTT. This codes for CASSLSTSGVQDTQYF.

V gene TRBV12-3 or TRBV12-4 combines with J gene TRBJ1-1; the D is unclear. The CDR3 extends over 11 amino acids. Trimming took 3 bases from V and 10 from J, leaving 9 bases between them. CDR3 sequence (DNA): TGTGCCAGCAGTTTCACTCAAATAGCTTTCTTT. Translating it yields CASSFTQIAFF.

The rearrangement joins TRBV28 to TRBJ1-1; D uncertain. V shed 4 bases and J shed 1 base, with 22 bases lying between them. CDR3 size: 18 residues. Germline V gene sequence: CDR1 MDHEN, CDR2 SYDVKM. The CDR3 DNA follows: TGTGCCAGCAGTTACCGGAGGCTAACGCGCGGCGGGAACACTGAAGCTTTCTTT. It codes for CASSYRRLTRGGNTEAFF.

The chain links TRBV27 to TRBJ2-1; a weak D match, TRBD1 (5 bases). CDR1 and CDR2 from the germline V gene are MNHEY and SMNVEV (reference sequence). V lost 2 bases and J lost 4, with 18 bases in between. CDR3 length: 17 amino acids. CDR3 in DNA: TGTGCCAGCAGTTTAGACCAGGGCTCGAACCCTTACAATGAGCAGTTCTTC. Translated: CASSLDQGSNPYNEQFF.

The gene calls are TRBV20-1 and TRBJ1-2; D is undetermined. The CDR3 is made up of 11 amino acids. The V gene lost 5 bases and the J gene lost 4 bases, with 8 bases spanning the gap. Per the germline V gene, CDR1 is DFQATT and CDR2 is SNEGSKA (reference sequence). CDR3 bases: TGCAGTGCTGGCCCCAGCTATGGCTACACCTTC. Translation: CSAGPSYGYTF.

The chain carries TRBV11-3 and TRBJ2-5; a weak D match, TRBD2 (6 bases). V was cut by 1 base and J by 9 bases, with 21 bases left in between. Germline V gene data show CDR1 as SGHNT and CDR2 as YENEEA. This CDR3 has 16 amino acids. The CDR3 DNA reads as TGTGCCAGCAGCTTAGGGGTCGGGCGGACTGGGGAGGCCCAGTACTTC. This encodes CASSLGVGRTGEAQYF.

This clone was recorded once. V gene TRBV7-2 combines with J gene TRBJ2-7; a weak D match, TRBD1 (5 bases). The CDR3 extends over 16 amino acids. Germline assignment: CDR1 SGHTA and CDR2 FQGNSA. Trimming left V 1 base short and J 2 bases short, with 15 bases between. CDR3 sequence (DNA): TGTGCCAGCAGCTTAGTCAATCGACAGCCTACCTACGAGCAGTACTTC. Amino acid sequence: CASSLVNRQPTYEQYF.

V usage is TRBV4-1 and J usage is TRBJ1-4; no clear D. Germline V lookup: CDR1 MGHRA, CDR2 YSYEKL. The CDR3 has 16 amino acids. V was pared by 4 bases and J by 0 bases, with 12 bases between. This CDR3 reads CASSLRGGTTNEKLFF. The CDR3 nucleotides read TGCGCCAGCAGCCTTCGGGGAGGGACAACTAATGAAAAACTGTTTTTT.

The CDR3 loop is CAWSNGQLNEQYF. The CDR3 DNA follows: TGTGCCTGGAGTAATGGACAGTTGAACGAGCAGTACTTC. The chain has TRBV30 and TRBJ2-7; possibly TRBD1 for D (6 bases). V gave up 2 bases and J gave up 5 bases, with 13 bases separating them. The CDR3 is made up of 13 amino acids. CDR1 and CDR2 from the germline V gene are GTSNPN and SVGIG (reference sequence).

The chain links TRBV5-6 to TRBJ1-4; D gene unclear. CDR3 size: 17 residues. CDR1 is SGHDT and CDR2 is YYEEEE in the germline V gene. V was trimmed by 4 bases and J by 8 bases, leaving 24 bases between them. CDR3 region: CASSLTVPGWEEEKLFF. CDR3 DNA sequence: TGTGCCAGCAGCCTCACGGTACCGGGCTGGGAGGAGGAAAAACTGTTTTTT.

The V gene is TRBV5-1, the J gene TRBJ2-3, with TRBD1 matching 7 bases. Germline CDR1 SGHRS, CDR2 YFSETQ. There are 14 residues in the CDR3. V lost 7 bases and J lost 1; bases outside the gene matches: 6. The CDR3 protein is CASSDRAGTDTQYF. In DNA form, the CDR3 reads TGCGCCAGCTCCGACAGGGCCGGCACAGATACGCAGTATTTT.